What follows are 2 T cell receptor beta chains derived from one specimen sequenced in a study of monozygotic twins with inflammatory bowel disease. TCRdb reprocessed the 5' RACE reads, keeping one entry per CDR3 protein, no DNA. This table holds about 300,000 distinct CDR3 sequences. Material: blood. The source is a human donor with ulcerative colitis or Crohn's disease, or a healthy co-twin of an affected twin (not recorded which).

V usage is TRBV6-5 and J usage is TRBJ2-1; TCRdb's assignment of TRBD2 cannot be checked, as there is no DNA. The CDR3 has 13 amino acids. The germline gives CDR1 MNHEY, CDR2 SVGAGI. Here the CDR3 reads CASSFGTMAEQFF.

The CDR3 spells CASSRGQGSTEELFF. The chain recombines TRBV18 with TRBJ2-2; without DNA, the TCRdb call of TRBD1 cannot be checked. The CDR3 is 15 residues long. Germline CDR1 and CDR2: KGHSH and LQKENI.